The present entry profiles one T cell receptor (beta chain) with its context. This CDR3 is built from 11 residues. Germline CDR1 DFQATT, CDR2 SNEGSKA (reference sequence). V lost 6 bases to trimming and J lost 9 bases, with 12 bases between them. This entry is derived from a study of blood T cell repertoires in COVID-19. About the research overall: Donors in the United States, Italy and Spain gave samples during acute or convalescent COVID-19. PBMCs, B-cell-depleted T cells, or T cells provided the cDNA or gDNA that made up the material.

In the original workflow: The assay estimated nucleated cells by amplifying reference gene primers. Profiled with immunoSEQ multiplex PCR; TCRdb holds only in-frame clones, not every one. Clone size and V and J calls were adopted from that table, with D and trimming inferred from the DNA. The repertoire holds 50,000 or so clones, with around 86% as singletons. Input material: peripheral blood. V gene TRBV20-1 combines with J gene TRBJ2-1; TRBD2 is a possible D gene (5 bases). The source is a woman aged 80 or over with acute or convalescent COVID-19. CDR3 sequence reads: CSAGSRGEQFF. For the CDR3, the DNA is TGCAGTGCCGGGTCTCGGGGTGAGCAGTTCTTC.